The 20 T cell receptor beta chains reported below all come from one sample, sequenced in a study of OX40 agonist ivuxolimab in advanced cancers. Data came from immunoSEQ multiplex PCR; TCRdb stores just in-frame clones and leaves some out. Seen here are about 80,000 clones, around 86% observed once, and the top ten hold approximately 0.3%. The input for sequencing was CD4+ or CD8+ T cells sorted from blood, taken in a trial of the OX40 agonist ivuxolimab. These receptors were taken from an adult with an advanced solid tumor such as melanoma, head and neck, liver or kidney cancer.

J is TRBJ1-2 and V is TRBV7-2; weak D call: TRBD1 (6 bases). The germline V gene encodes CDR1 SGHTA and CDR2 FQGNSA. Trimming took off 4 bases at V and 5 bases at J, with 17 bases between the two ends. The CDR3 contains 15 residues. CDR3 DNA: TGTGCCAGCAGCTCCCTCGGGCAGGGGATGTATGGCTACACCTTC. It encodes CASSSLGQGMYGYTF.

This chain uses TRBV18 with TRBJ2-1; 8 nucleotides match TRBD1. There are 14 residues in the CDR3. Germline V gene data show CDR1 as KGHSH and CDR2 as LQKENI. Losses at the gene ends were 5 bases for V and 6 bases for J; bases not matched to a gene: 6. The CDR3 here is CASSFQGAANEQFF. DNA of the CDR3: TGTGCCAGCTCATTTCAGGGGGCGGCCAATGAGCAGTTCTTC.

The V gene is TRBV7-6, the J gene TRBJ1-4, with unresolved D. The CDR3 spans 14 residues. The V end lost 2 bases, the J end lost 0 bases, and 4 bases lay between the germline ends. Germline V gene lookup returns CDR1 SGHVS and CDR2 FNYEAQ. The CDR3 here is CASSLQATNEKLFF. The CDR3 DNA reads as TGTGCCAGCAGCTTACAGGCAACTAATGAAAAACTGTTTTTT.

This rearrangement joins TRBV28 to TRBJ2-7, with 12 bases identical to TRBD2. The CDR3 totals 15 residues. Germline V gene data show CDR1 as MDHEN and CDR2 as SYDVKM. V trimming: 3 bases; J trimming: 4 bases; junction bases outside the gene matches: 4. The DNA for the CDR3 is TGTGCCAGCAGTTTTCGGCTAGCGGGAGGGTACGAGCAGTACTTC. Its protein is CASSFRLAGGYEQYF.

The chain links TRBV27 to TRBJ2-3; no reliable D call. V lost 4 bases and J lost 0, with 8 bases in between. The CDR3 extends over 14 amino acids. The germline CDR1 and CDR2 sequences are MNHEY and SMNVEV (reference sequence). The CDR3 DNA is TGTGCCAGCAGTTGGAAGTCTAGCACAGATACGCAGTATTTT. Protein sequence: CASSWKSSTDTQYF.

The J gene is TRBJ2-1, the V gene TRBV7-3, with 7 positions matching TRBD2. Germline CDR1 reads SGHTA; CDR2 reads FQGTGA. The CDR3 is made up of 15 amino acids. J gave up 9 bases and V 5 bases, and 13 bases lay outside the gene matches. The CDR3 region has the DNA TGTGCCAGCAGCCTACGAGGGCGGGAGCTCACTGAGCAGTTCTTC. It is translated as CASSLRGRELTEQFF.

V usage is TRBV11-2 and J usage is TRBJ2-2; 12 positions match TRBD2. Germline V gene sequence: CDR1 SGHAT, CDR2 FQNNGV. After removal of 5 bases from V and 2 bases from J, the junction contained 3 bases not matched to a gene. The CDR3 covers 16 residues. The CDR3 sequence: CASSPTSGGNTGELFF. The CDR3 coding sequence is TGTGCCAGCAGCCCGACTAGCGGGGGAAACACCGGGGAGCTGTTTTTT. Variable domain in full (rest from reference TRBV11-2 and TRBJ2-2): EAGVAQSPRYKIIEKRQSVAFWCNPISGHATLYWYQQILGQGPKLLIQFQNNGVVDDSQLPKDRFSAERLKGVDSTLKIQPAKLEDSAVYLCASSPTSGGNTGELFFGEGSRLTVL.

The chain joins TRBV6-5 to TRBJ2-1; TRBD2 matches 10 bases. V dropped 7 bases and J dropped 7; count of bases not matched to a gene: 10. CDR3 size: 15 residues. CDR1 is MNHEY and CDR2 is SVGAGI in the germline V gene. CDR3 nucleotides: TGTGCCAGCAAGCGGGGGGGAGGAGGGTTGAATGAGCAGTTCTTC. It encodes CASKRGGGGLNEQFF.

The chain links TRBV7-3 to TRBJ1-1; D is undetermined. The V end lost 5 bases, the J end lost 6 bases, and 13 bases lay between the germline ends. Germline assignment: CDR1 SGHTA and CDR2 FQGTGA. CDR3 size: 13 residues. The CDR3 DNA follows: TGTGCCAGCAGCCTCGACCCCGGGGCTGAAGCTTTCTTT. Amino acids: CASSLDPGAEAFF.

This clone came up once. Additional DNA sequences in this sample encode the identical CDR3. The V call is TRBV5-1, the J call TRBJ2-2; D gene ambiguous. The CDR3 length is 12 residues. V was pared by 5 bases and J by 2 bases, with 4 bases between. Looked up from germline, CDR1 is SGHRS and CDR2 is YFSETQ. The chain's CDR3 is CASSLNTGELFF. The CDR3 DNA sequence: TGCGCCAGCAGTCTCAACACCGGGGAGCTGTTTTTT.

The chain employs TRBV6-5 and TRBJ2-7, with D hard to call. There are 13 residues in the CDR3. CDR1 is MNHEY and CDR2 is SVGAGI in the germline V gene. The germline V and J ends were trimmed by 1 base and 6 bases, with 10 bases remaining between them. In DNA form, the CDR3 reads TGTGCCAGCAGTTACTATGGAAAAAGCGAGCAGTACTTC. It encodes CASSYYGKSEQYF.

The rearrangement uses TRBV4-3 and TRBJ2-5, with 9 nucleotides matching TRBD2. Germline CDR1 LGHNA, CDR2 YSLEER. V lost 0 bases, J lost 5 bases, and 7 bases stayed unmatched. The CDR3 spans 16 residues. CDR3 DNA: TGCGCCAGCAGCCAAGACTCGACTAGCGGACCGGAGACCCAGTACTTC. Protein product: CASSQDSTSGPETQYF.

The V gene is TRBV6-5, the J gene TRBJ2-3, with 9 bases aligning to TRBD1. The CDR3 extends over 15 amino acids. Germline CDR1 reads MNHEY; CDR2 reads SVGAGI. The V segment lost 9 bases and the J segment 6 bases; nucleotides outside the gene matches: 13. CDR3 amino acids: CASRRQGVLRDTQYF. Written as DNA, the CDR3 is TGTGCCAGTAGAAGACAGGGGGTCCTCCGGGATACGCAGTATTTT.

The chain is built from TRBV7-6 and TRBJ2-3; D ambiguous. The CDR3 has 14 residues. CDR1 is SGHVS and CDR2 is FNYEAQ in the germline V gene. Trimming cost V 1 base and J 3 bases, with 8 bases left between them. This CDR3 reads CASSLDAGTDTQYF. DNA for the CDR3: TGTGCCAGCAGCTTAGATGCCGGTACAGATACGCAGTATTTT. The whole variable domain, remainder taken from reference TRBV7-6 and TRBJ2-3, is GAGVSQSPRYKVTKRGQDVALRCDPISGHVSLYWYRQALGQGPEFLTYFNYEAQQDKSGLPNDRFSAERPEGSISTLTIQRTEQRDSAMYRCASSLDAGTDTQYFGPGTRLTVL.

This clone was counted once. The rearrangement joins TRBV10-3 to TRBJ2-3; weak D call: TRBD2 (6 bases). The CDR3 spans 14 residues. Germline lookup yields CDR1 ENHRY and CDR2 SYGVKD. Between the trimmed V and J ends, which lost 6 bases and 5 bases, there was a span of 15 bases. The CDR3 coding sequence is TGTGCCATCAGGGGGGGTAGTGTTGTAGATACGCAGTATTTT. Translation gives CAIRGGSVVDTQYF.

V is TRBV4-3 and J is TRBJ2-1, with a tentative D call TRBD2 (6 bases). Trimming removed 0 bases at V and 3 bases at J, with 18 bases between. Germline CDR1 LGHNA, CDR2 YSLEER. The length of the CDR3 is 18 residues. In DNA form, the CDR3 reads TGCGCCAGCAGCCAAGATAGCCCGTTGGCTAGCGTCTACAATGAGCAGTTCTTC. Translating it yields CASSQDSPLASVYNEQFF.

The V call is TRBV7-6, the J call TRBJ1-5; D remains unclear. The CDR3 runs 13 residues. V was shortened by 0 bases and J by 7 bases, with 7 bases between the two germline ends. Per the germline V gene, CDR1 is SGHVS and CDR2 is FNYEAQ. In DNA, the CDR3 is TGTGCCAGCAGCTTAGCGCTGAGCCAGCCCCAGCATTTT. This translates into CASSLALSQPQHF.

The rearrangement uses TRBV6-5 and TRBJ1-4; D ambiguous. This CDR3 is 15 amino acids long. Germline V gene data show CDR1 as MNHEY and CDR2 as SVGAGI. Trimming took off 3 bases at V and 3 bases at J, with 11 bases between the two ends. For the CDR3, the DNA is TGTGCCAGCAGTTATGACGGAGTACCTAATGAAAAACTGTTTTTT. It is translated as CASSYDGVPNEKLFF.

V usage is TRBV5-1 and J usage is TRBJ1-2; D gene uncertain. Germline CDR1 reads SGHRS; CDR2 reads YFSETQ. The CDR3 has 14 residues. Between the trimmed V and J ends, which lost 0 bases and 2 bases, there was a span of 8 bases. CDR3 sequence reads: CASSLDSQNYGYTF. In DNA form, the CDR3 reads TGCGCCAGCAGCTTGGACAGCCAGAACTATGGCTACACCTTC.

This clone was observed once. The chain couples TRBV28 to TRBJ1-2; 10 positions agree with TRBD1. CDR3 length: 13 amino acids. Germline V lookup: CDR1 MDHEN, CDR2 SYDVKM. V trimming: 4 bases; J trimming: 8 bases; junction bases outside the gene matches: 4. CDR3 protein: CASSSLTGGGYTF. CDR3 sequence (DNA): TGTGCCAGCAGTTCCCTGACAGGGGGCGGCTACACCTTC.